Following are 20 T cell receptor beta chains from one sample sequenced in a study of cytomegalovirus exposure and HLA in healthy donors. Researchers ran the PCR with 60 Vbeta and 13 Jbeta primers. Clones were sequenced by immunoSEQ multiplex PCR, and TCRdb holds only the in-frame ones, with some missing. This table holds roughly 170,000 clones, more than 80% found once. Sequenced material: PBMCs. Source of these receptors: a boy aged 5 to 17 in good health and CMV-seronegative.

The chain uses TRBV18 and TRBJ1-2, with D maybe TRBD1 (5 bases). V lost 6 bases, J lost 4 bases, and 18 bases lay in between. The CDR3 has 15 residues. The germline gives CDR1 KGHSH, CDR2 LQKENI. The CDR3 DNA reads as TGTGCCAGCTCTCAATCCAGGGAGGTGGGCTATGGCTACACCTTC. It yields the protein CASSQSREVGYGYTF.

The chain joins TRBV29-1 to TRBJ1-1; the match to TRBD1 covers 8 bases. The CDR3 runs 12 residues. The ends lost 3 bases at V and 4 bases at J; junction bases unmatched: 1. CDR1 and CDR2 from the germline V gene are SQVTM and ANQGSEA. CDR3: CSVDRGLTEAFF. CDR3 in DNA: TGCAGCGTTGACAGGGGGCTCACTGAAGCTTTCTTT.

J is TRBJ2-7 and V is TRBV7-9, with 8 positions matching TRBD1. CDR3 length: 15 amino acids. Trimming at V came to 4 bases and at J to 2 bases, leaving 7 bases not matched to a gene. Germline V gene data show CDR1 as SEHNR and CDR2 as FQNEAQ (reference sequence). The CDR3 reads CASSSGQGHTYEQYF. In DNA, the CDR3 is TGTGCCAGCAGCTCAGGACAGGGCCATACCTACGAGCAGTACTTC. Full variable domain (outside the CDR3, taken from reference TRBV7-9 and TRBJ2-7): DTGVSQNPRHKITKRGQNVTFRCDPISEHNRLYWYRQTLGQGPEFLTYFQNEAQLEKSRLLSDRFSAERPKGSFSTLEIQRTEQGDSAMYLCASSSGQGHTYEQYFGPGTRLTVT.

V is TRBV30 and J is TRBJ1-6; D possibly corresponds to TRBD1 (5 bases). CDR3 size: 13 residues. Germline V gene data show CDR1 as GTSNPN and CDR2 as SVGIG (reference sequence). Trimming left V 5 bases short and J 7 bases short, with 12 bases between. DNA of the CDR3: TGTGCCTGGGACGGGACTAGCAATTCACCCCTCCACTTT. This encodes CAWDGTSNSPLHF.

J is TRBJ2-5 and V is TRBV5-1; 7 bases fit TRBD2. With V trimmed by 4 bases and J by 4 bases, 13 bases remained unmatched. The CDR3 consists of 16 residues. Germline loops: CDR1 SGHRS, CDR2 YFSETQ. Here the CDR3 reads CASSLGLVGGRETQYF. CDR3 bases: TGCGCCAGCAGCCTTGGACTAGTGGGGGGAAGAGAGACCCAGTACTTC.

The chain links TRBV6-1 to TRBJ1-2; D perhaps matches TRBD1 (5 bases). The CDR3 is made up of 14 amino acids. The germline gives CDR1 MNHNS, CDR2 SASEGT. Deletions cut 7 bases from V and 5 bases from J, with 17 bases between. For the CDR3, the DNA is TGTGCCAGCATCCTGGACACACGAACGTATGGCTACACCTTC. It specifies CASILDTRTYGYTF.

This clone has a single count. The V call is TRBV7-9, the J call TRBJ2-5, with 10 bases that match TRBD2. This CDR3 is 16 amino acids long. V gave up 0 bases and J gave up 4 bases; unmatched junction bases: 5. Germline V gene lookup returns CDR1 SEHNR and CDR2 FQNEAQ (reference sequence). The CDR3 region has the DNA TGTGCCAGCAGCTTAGCTAGCGGGGGGAACGGAGAGACCCAGTACTTC. Protein sequence: CASSLASGGNGETQYF.

V usage is TRBV5-8 and J usage is TRBJ1-6, with D possibly TRBD1 on 5 matching bases. The CDR3 loop spans 15 amino acids. Trimming stripped 1 base from V and 6 bases from J, with 11 bases between. The germline V gene encodes CDR1 SGHTS and CDR2 YDEGEE. The CDR3 is CASSLIRGRNSPLHF. CDR3 in DNA: TGTGCCAGCAGCTTGATAAGGGGTCGTAATTCACCCCTCCACTTT.

V and J are TRBV29-1 and TRBJ1-1, with 9 bases fitting TRBD1. The CDR3 is 13 amino acids. V was pared by 6 bases and J by 6 bases, with 8 bases of the junction left unmatched. The germline gives CDR1 SQVTM, CDR2 ANQGSEA. This CDR3 reads CSVPGTGYSEAFF. CDR3 DNA: TGCAGCGTCCCCGGGACAGGGTATTCTGAAGCTTTCTTT.

This clone appeared a single time. This chain links TRBV7-8 with TRBJ1-1, with D possibly being TRBD1 (6 bases). The V end was cut by 3 bases, the J end by 1 base, with 6 bases between. From germline, CDR1 is SGHVS and CDR2 FQNEAQ. The CDR3 is 13 amino acids. The CDR3 DNA is TGTGCCAGCAGCTTCAGGGGGAACACTGAAGCTTTCTTT. This sequence encodes CASSFRGNTEAFF.

This chain uses TRBV9 with TRBJ2-7, with D maybe TRBD1 (6 bases). Trimming took off 0 bases at V and 2 bases at J, with 12 bases between the two ends. The germline V gene encodes CDR1 SGDLS and CDR2 YYNGEE. The CDR3 consists of 15 residues. The CDR3: CASSVGDRITYEQYF. The CDR3 nucleotides read TGTGCCAGCAGCGTAGGAGACAGGATTACCTACGAGCAGTACTTC.

The chain is built from TRBV7-8 and TRBJ2-2, with 7 bases lining up with TRBD1. The CDR3 spans 14 residues. Looked up from germline, CDR1 is SGHVS and CDR2 is FQNEAQ. V trimming: 5 bases; J trimming: 4 bases; junction bases outside the gene matches: 4. The CDR3 loop is CASSPQGVTGELFF. CDR3 sequence (DNA): TGTGCCAGCAGCCCGCAGGGGGTCACCGGGGAGCTGTTTTTT.

V is TRBV2 and J is TRBJ1-1, with 7 nucleotides matching TRBD1. From germline, CDR1 is SNHLY and CDR2 FYNNEI. The CDR3 totals 14 residues. Losses at the gene ends were 7 bases for V and 8 bases for J; bases not matched to a gene: 13. Here the CDR3 DNA reads TGTGCCAGCACGTCCCTCCAGGGGGGCGCCGAAGCTTTCTTT. Its protein product is CASTSLQGGAEAFF.

This chain joins TRBV27 and TRBJ1-5; no firm D call. The CDR3 length is 15 residues. V was cut by 5 bases and J by 3 bases, with 14 bases left in between. Germline values: CDR1 MNHEY, CDR2 SMNVEV (reference sequence). The CDR3 nucleotides are TGTGCCAGCAGTCCCGACTTCCGCCCCAATCAGCCCCAGCATTTT. It codes for CASSPDFRPNQPQHF.

The CDR3 sequence is CASSTGTDSYEQYF. CDR3 DNA: TGTGCCAGCAGCACCGGGACAGATTCCTACGAGCAGTACTTC. This sequence joins TRBV9 and TRBJ2-7; 7 bases align to TRBD1. Germline values: CDR1 SGDLS, CDR2 YYNGEE. V shed 4 bases and J 1 base; nucleotides not matched to a gene: 5. The length of the CDR3 is 14 residues.

The rearrangement joins TRBV7-2 to TRBJ1-2, with D possibly being TRBD1 (6 bases). The germline CDR1 and CDR2 sequences are SGHTA and FQGNSA. The CDR3 contains 13 residues. Trimming took 7 bases from V and 12 from J, leaving 21 bases between them. CDR3 residues: CASTNRGITRHTF. DNA for the CDR3: TGTGCCAGCACCAATAGGGGGATAACAAGGCACACCTTC.

J is TRBJ1-2 and V is TRBV5-1; D call uncertain. There are 13 residues in the CDR3. The germline V and J ends were trimmed by 4 bases and 1 base, with 8 bases remaining between them. Germline CDR1 is SGHRS and CDR2 is YFSETQ. The DNA of the CDR3 is TGCGCCAGCAGCACGACACTTAACTATGGCTACACCTTC. Amino acids: CASSTTLNYGYTF.

The rearrangement joins TRBV30 to TRBJ1-4; TRBD1 aligns across 7 bases. CDR3 length: 15 residues. J was trimmed by 0 bases and V by 3 bases; bases with no gene match: 4. Per the germline V gene, CDR1 is GTSNPN and CDR2 is SVGIG (reference sequence). DNA for the CDR3: TGTGCCTGGAGCCGACAGGGCCCAACTAATGAAAAACTGTTTTTT. It translates to CAWSRQGPTNEKLFF. The whole variable domain, remainder taken from reference TRBV30 and TRBJ1-4, is SQTIHQWPATLVQPVGSPLSLECTVEGTSNPNLYWYRQAAGRGLQLLFYSVGIGQISSEVPQNLSASRPQDRQFILSSKKLLLSDSGFYLCAWSRQGPTNEKLFFGSGTQLSVL.

This clone has only one observation. The chain couples TRBV5-1 to TRBJ2-7, with 10 bases fitting TRBD1. This CDR3 comprises 13 residues. J gave up 4 bases and V 4 bases, and 2 bases lay outside the gene matches. CDR1 and CDR2 (germline): SGHRS, YFSETQ. For the CDR3, the DNA is TGCGCCAGCAGCCGGGACAGGGGATACGAGCAGTACTTC. It codes for CASSRDRGYEQYF.

A remark on this clone: Relative to the germline gene, one junction end is altered; a read error may explain this. The rearrangement uses TRBV7-9 and TRBJ2-5; D might be TRBD1 (5 bases). Per the germline V gene, CDR1 is SEHNR and CDR2 is FQNEAQ (reference sequence). This CDR3 contains 14 residues. Here the CDR3 reads CSSSLSAGIETQYF. The CDR3 DNA reads as TGTTCCAGCAGCTTATCAGCAGGGATAGAGACCCAGTACTTC.